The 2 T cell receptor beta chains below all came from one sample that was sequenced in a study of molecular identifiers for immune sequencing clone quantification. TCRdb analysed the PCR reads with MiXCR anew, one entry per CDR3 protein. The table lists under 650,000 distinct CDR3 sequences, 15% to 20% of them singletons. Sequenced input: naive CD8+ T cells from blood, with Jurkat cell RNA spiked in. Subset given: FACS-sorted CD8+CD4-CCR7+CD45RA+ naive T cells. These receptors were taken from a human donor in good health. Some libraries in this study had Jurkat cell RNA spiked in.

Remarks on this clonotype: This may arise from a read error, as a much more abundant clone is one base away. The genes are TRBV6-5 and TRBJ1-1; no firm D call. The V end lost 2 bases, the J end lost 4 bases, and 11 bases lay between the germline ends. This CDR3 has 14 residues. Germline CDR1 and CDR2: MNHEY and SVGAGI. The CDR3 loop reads CASSYTRVRTEAFF. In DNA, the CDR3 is TGTGCCAGCAGTTACACAAGAGTGCGCACTGAAGCTTTCTTT.

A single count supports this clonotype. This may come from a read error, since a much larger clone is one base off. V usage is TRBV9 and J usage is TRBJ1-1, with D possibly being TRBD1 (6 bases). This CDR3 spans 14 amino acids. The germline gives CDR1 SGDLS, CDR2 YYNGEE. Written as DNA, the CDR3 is TGTGCCAGCAGCCCACAGGGAGATAGCACTGTAGCTTTCTTT. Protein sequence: CASSPQGDSTVAFF.